This T cell receptor (beta chain) was sequenced in a study of T cell responses to AZD1222 COVID-19 vaccine. Worth noting for this clone: Its antigen is unknown.

The V and J ends lost 1 base and 0 bases respectively, with 9 bases between them. This CDR3 is 16 amino acids long. The germline V gene encodes CDR1 SGHVS and CDR2 FNYEAQ. Study outcomes and limitations: As reported, nearly half of all spike-specific TCRs target variant regions that are unmutated.

Clones were sequenced by immunoSEQ multiplex PCR, and TCRdb holds only the in-frame ones, with some missing. The data contain 65,000 to 85,000 clones, approximately 89% of them seen just once; the ten biggest clones take up approximately 9.1%. The TCR was taken from an adult who received the MenACWY meningococcal vaccine as a control. Specimen: peripheral blood, collected 28 days after the second dose of the MenACWY control vaccine. This chain uses TRBV7-6 with TRBJ2-2; D is unresolved. CDR3: CASSLVSSSNTGELFF. As DNA, the CDR3 is TGTGCCAGCAGCTTAGTATCCAGTTCGAACACCGGGGAGCTGTTTTTT.